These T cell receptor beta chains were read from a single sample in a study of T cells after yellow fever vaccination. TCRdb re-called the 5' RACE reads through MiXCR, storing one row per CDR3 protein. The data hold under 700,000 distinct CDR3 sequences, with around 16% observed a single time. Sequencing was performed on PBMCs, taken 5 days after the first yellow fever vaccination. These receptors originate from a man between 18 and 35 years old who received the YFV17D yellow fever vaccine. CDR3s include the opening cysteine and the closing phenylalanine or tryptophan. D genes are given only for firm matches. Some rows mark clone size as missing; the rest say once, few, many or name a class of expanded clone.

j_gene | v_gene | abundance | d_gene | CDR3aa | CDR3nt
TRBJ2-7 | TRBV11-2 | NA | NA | CASSLPSRRASDYEQYF | TGTGCCAGCAGCTTACCCTCCCGACGGGCTTCCGATTACGAGCAGTACTTC
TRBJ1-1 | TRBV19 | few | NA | CASSKTRTNTEAFF | TGTGCCAGTAGTAAGACCAGGACCAACACTGAAGCTTTCTTT
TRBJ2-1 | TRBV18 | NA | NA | CASSPYLGHESSYNEQFF | TGTGCCAGCTCACCTTACCTGGGACACGAGAGCTCCTACAATGAGCAGTTCTTC
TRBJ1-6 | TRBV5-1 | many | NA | CASSLRSSYNSPLHF | TGTGCCAGCAGTTTACGGAGCTCCTATAATTCACCCCTCCACTTT
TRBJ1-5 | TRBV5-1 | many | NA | CASSLVPNQPQHF | TGCGCCAGCAGCTTGGTTCCGAATCAGCCCCAGCATTTT
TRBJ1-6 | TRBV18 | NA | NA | CASSPTFRQASPLHF | TGTGCCAGCTCGCCGACATTTAGACAGGCCTCACCCCTCCACTTT
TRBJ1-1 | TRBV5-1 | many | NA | CASTLSAGGTEAFF | TGCGCCAGCACCTTGTCGGCCGGGGGCACTGAAGCTTTCTTT
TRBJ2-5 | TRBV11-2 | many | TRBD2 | CASSLGLAGEQETQYF | TGTGCCAGCAGCCTGGGACTAGCGGGGGAGCAAGAGACCCAGTACTTC
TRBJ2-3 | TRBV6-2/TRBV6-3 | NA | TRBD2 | CASKIRAGRTDTQYF | TGTGCCAGCAAGATACGAGCGGGGCGGACAGATACGCAGTATTTT
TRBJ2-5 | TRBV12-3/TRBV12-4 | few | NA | CASTPRGGRQETQYF | TGTGCCAGCACCCCTAGGGGGGGGAGACAAGAGACCCAGTACTTC
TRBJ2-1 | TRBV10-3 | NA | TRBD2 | CAIGDLRGGGNEQFF | TGTGCCATCGGTGACCTGCGGGGGGGCGGCAATGAGCAGTTCTTC